The 27 T cell receptor beta chains below all came from one sample that was sequenced in a study of shared clonotypes between healthy human individuals. The method was immunoSEQ multiplex PCR; TCRdb's version includes in-frame clones alone and lacks a portion of them. This sample carries under 1,100,000 clones, 78% of them seen once, and the ten largest clones take 0.6% to 0.7%. Sequencing used memory CD4+ T cells from PBMCs. Subset denoted: CD45RA-negative fraction. These receptor sequences come from a man aged 18 to 29 in good health. Some clones in this sample may be carry-over from other donors' samples.

In the case of this clone: The junction and the germline gene differ at one end; a read error may be behind it. This rearrangement joins TRBV30 to TRBJ2-1, with 8 bases lining up with TRBD2. Germline CDR1 reads GTSNPN; CDR2 reads SVGIG (reference sequence). The CDR3 sequence is 12 residues long. CDR3 DNA sequence: TGTGCCGGGAGCGGGAGAGGGCATGAGCAGTTCTTC. Amino acids: CAGSGRGHEQFF.

The rearrangement joins TRBV28 to TRBJ2-1; 12 nucleotides agree with TRBD2. V dropped 1 base and J dropped 5; count of bases not matched to a gene: 3. This CDR3 comprises 16 residues. CDR1 MDHEN and CDR2 SYDVKM come from the germline V gene. CDR3 sequence: CASSLFGLAGNNEQFF. In DNA form, the CDR3 reads TGTGCCAGCAGTTTATTCGGACTAGCGGGAAACAATGAGCAGTTCTTC.

This clone was picked up many times. Within the sample, other DNA sequences also encode this same CDR3. This rearrangement joins TRBV29-1 to TRBJ1-5, with D unresolved. Looked up from germline, CDR1 is SQVTM and CDR2 is ANQGSEA. This CDR3 contains 14 residues. Deletions cut 6 bases from V and 2 bases from J, with 14 bases between. CDR3 sequence: CSVSDASGNQPQHF. CDR3 DNA sequence: TGCAGCGTGTCGGACGCGTCTGGCAATCAGCCCCAGCATTTT.

This clone showed up just once. This chain links TRBV6-6 with TRBJ2-3; 9 nucleotides agree with TRBD1. Germline assignment: CDR1 MNHNY and CDR2 SVGAGI (reference sequence). The CDR3 runs to 14 residues. V lost 6 bases, J lost 4 bases, and 5 bases stayed unmatched. CDR3 sequence (DNA): TGTGCCAGCAGGACAGGGGGAACGCCAGATACGCAGTATTTT. It specifies CASRTGGTPDTQYF.

Worth noting for this clone: A read error is possible here, since a much larger clone lies one base away. J is TRBJ1-4 and V is TRBV5-1; D call uncertain. This CDR3 region has 12 residues. Germline values: CDR1 SGHRS, CDR2 YFSETQ. CDR3 in amino acids: CASTGQDEKLLF. In DNA, the CDR3 is TGCGCCAGCACTGGTCAAGATGAAAAACTGCTTTTT.

The rearrangement uses TRBV2 and TRBJ2-7; 7 bases align to TRBD2. The germline gives CDR1 SNHLY, CDR2 FYNNEI. The CDR3 is 15 residues long. With V trimmed by 3 bases and J by 1 base, 6 bases remained unmatched. In DNA, the CDR3 is TGTGCCAGCAGTGAGATTAGCGGGTATTCCTACGAGCAGTACTTC. This codes for CASSEISGYSYEQYF.

The sample holds a few counts of this clone. The chain has TRBV29-1 and TRBJ1-1; D ambiguous. The germline V gene encodes CDR1 SQVTM and CDR2 ANQGSEA. The germline V and J ends were trimmed by 4 bases and 2 bases, with 8 bases remaining between them. This CDR3 region has 12 residues. The CDR3 DNA follows: TGCAGCGTTGGCTTTGATAACACTGAAGCTTTCTTT. Translated, it gives CSVGFDNTEAFF.

This sequence joins TRBV5-3 and TRBJ1-1, with D perhaps TRBD1 (5 bases). TRBV5-3 is an ORF, and what it does is uncertain. The V and J ends lost 2 bases and 0 bases respectively, with 17 bases between them. The CDR3 length is 17 residues. CDR3 region: CARSFGGLPAMNTEAFF. The CDR3 DNA sequence: TGTGCCAGAAGCTTTGGGGGGTTACCGGCTATGAACACTGAAGCTTTCTTT.

In DNA, the CDR3 is TGTGCCTGGACGAGGGGACCCTACGAGCAGTACTTC. Translation: CAWTRGPYEQYF. The rearrangement links TRBV30 to TRBJ2-7; the D gene could be TRBD1 or TRBD2 (5 bases each). Trimming took off 4 bases at V and 2 bases at J, with 9 bases between the two ends. Germline assignment: CDR1 GTSNPN and CDR2 SVGIG (reference sequence). CDR3 length: 12 amino acids.

CDR3 sequence (DNA): TGTGCCACCAGGACCGAAGGACGGAAGAATGAAAAACTGTTTTTT. Translating gives CATRTEGRKNEKLFF. This rearrangement joins TRBV15 to TRBJ1-4; D remains ambiguous. The V gene lost 6 bases and the J gene lost 5 bases, with 16 bases spanning the gap. The CDR3 contains 15 residues. CDR1 and CDR2 from the germline V gene are LNHNV and YYDKDF (reference sequence).

This clone was seen only once. This chain joins TRBV28 and TRBJ2-5; TRBD1 might be the D (6 bases). Trimming removed 5 bases at V and 2 bases at J, with 15 bases between. The CDR3 has 15 amino acids. The germline gives CDR1 MDHEN, CDR2 SYDVKM. Here the CDR3 DNA reads TGTGCCAGCAGTCTACCAGGACAGTTTCAAGAGACCCAGTACTTC. This sequence encodes CASSLPGQFQETQYF. Looking up the rest from reference TRBV28 and TRBJ2-5 gives the full variable domain: DVKVTQSSRYLVKRTGEKVFLECVQDMDHENMFWYRQDPGLGLRLIYFSYDVKMKEKGDIPEGYSVSREKKERFSLILESASTNQTSMYLCASSLPGQFQETQYFGPGTRLLVL.

This clone was recorded at least ten times. The genes are TRBV4-2 and TRBJ2-7; D possibly corresponds to TRBD1 (6 bases). CDR3 length: 14 residues. Germline assignment: CDR1 LGHNA and CDR2 YNFKEQ. V was clipped by 1 base and J by 3 bases, with 10 bases between them. CDR3 region: CASSQGRTVYEQYF. CDR3 sequence (DNA): TGTGCCAGCAGCCAAGGAAGGACAGTCTACGAGCAGTACTTC.

The CDR3 DNA follows: TGTGCCAGCAGTCTTACGACAGGGGACTATGGCTACACCTTC. Its protein product is CASSLTTGDYGYTF. This sequence joins TRBV6-1 and TRBJ1-2; TRBD1 matches 8 bases. Germline CDR1 is MNHNS and CDR2 is SASEGT. V lost 5 bases and J lost 3; bases outside the gene matches: 5. CDR3 size: 14 residues.

V is TRBV2 and J is TRBJ1-1; no clear D. Germline CDR1 and CDR2: SNHLY and FYNNEI. The CDR3 runs to 14 residues. V lost 7 bases and J lost 1, with 13 bases in between. DNA for the CDR3: TGTGCCAGCAACATTGGGCAGAAGAACACTGAAGCTTTCTTT. It is translated as CASNIGQKNTEAFF.

The chain has TRBV28 and TRBJ2-5, with D possibly matching TRBD2 (6 bases). This CDR3 contains 17 residues. In germline, CDR1 is MDHEN, CDR2 SYDVKM. Trimming shortened V by 0 bases and J by 3 bases, and 17 bases separated the two germline ends. CDR3 sequence reads: CASSLWAAGRLEETQYF. The CDR3, as DNA: TGTGCCAGCAGTTTATGGGCCGCGGGACGGCTAGAAGAGACCCAGTACTTC.

The CDR3, as DNA: TGTGCCAGCAGTTGGTCAGCGGGAGGCTACAATGAGCAGTTCTTC. It translates to CASSWSAGGYNEQFF. The chain is built from TRBV6-6 and TRBJ2-1; 9 bases agree with TRBD2. The CDR3 consists of 15 residues. Looked up from germline, CDR1 is MNHNY and CDR2 is SVGAGI (reference sequence). V shed 4 bases and J 3 bases; nucleotides not matched to a gene: 4.

The CDR3 coding sequence is TGTGCCAGCAGCTTAATGGGAGCGGAGAACACTGAAGCTTTCTTT. The encoded protein is CASSLMGAENTEAFF. This rearrangement joins TRBV7-3 to TRBJ1-1; D call uncertain. The CDR3 has 15 residues. Trimming took 1 base from V and 1 from J, leaving 10 bases between them. CDR1 and CDR2 from the germline V gene are SGHTA and FQGTGA.

This clone was counted only a few times. The chain couples TRBV10-3 to TRBJ2-2, with 10 bases aligning to TRBD2. Per the germline V gene, CDR1 is ENHRY and CDR2 is SYGVKD. The CDR3 extends over 13 amino acids. V shed 8 bases and J 6 bases; nucleotides not matched to a gene: 3. Here the CDR3 DNA reads TGTGCCATCGCTAGCGGGAGCCCCGGGGAGCTGTTTTTT. Protein: CAIASGSPGELFF.

A word on this clone: This sample includes further DNA sequences coding for the same CDR3. The V call is TRBV28, the J call TRBJ1-1; 8 bases are a match to TRBD1. Germline CDR1 reads MDHEN; CDR2 reads SYDVKM. The trim removed 4 bases at V and 1 base at J, leaving 2 bases unmatched. The length of the CDR3 is 14 residues. The CDR3 nucleotides read TGTGCCAGCAGTTCGACAGGGGAGAACACTGAAGCTTTCTTT. Residues: CASSSTGENTEAFF.

This clone was detected only a few times. This chain uses TRBV9 with TRBJ2-1; 14 positions agree with TRBD2. CDR1 is SGDLS and CDR2 is YYNGEE in the germline V gene. This CDR3 is 17 amino acids long. The V segment lost 7 bases and the J segment 0 bases; nucleotides outside the gene matches: 6. CDR3 sequence: CASARLAGGSSYNEQFF. The CDR3 DNA sequence: TGTGCCAGCGCGCGACTAGCGGGAGGGAGCTCCTACAATGAGCAGTTCTTC.

This clone was observed once. The J gene is TRBJ1-2, the V gene TRBV4-2; D might be TRBD1 (6 bases). This CDR3 has 15 residues. The ends were cut back, 0 bases at V and 4 bases at J, with 12 bases in the middle. Germline CDR1 reads LGHNA; CDR2 reads YNFKEQ. The CDR3 DNA follows: TGTGCCAGCAGCCAAGATCGGGGCAGGGGCTATGGCTACACCTTC. Translated, it gives CASSQDRGRGYGYTF.

This clone came up a few times. The V gene is TRBV7-9, the J gene TRBJ1-2; tentatively, D is TRBD1 (6 bases). The CDR3 extends over 11 amino acids. The V gene lost 10 bases and the J gene lost 2 bases, with 8 bases spanning the gap. Germline V gene sequence: CDR1 SEHNR, CDR2 FQNEAQ (reference sequence). The CDR3: CATTGNYGYTF. The CDR3 bases are TGTGCCACCACAGGGAACTATGGCTACACCTTC.

In this sample, this clone turned up many times. Other DNA sequences from this sample encode an identical CDR3 as well. V is TRBV2 and J is TRBJ2-5, with a weak D call TRBD2 (7 bases). The CDR3 contains 13 residues. Germline CDR1 reads SNHLY; CDR2 reads FYNNEI. V was cut by 7 bases and J by 4 bases, with 13 bases left in between. CDR3 region: CASIGGGGETQYF. As DNA, the CDR3 is TGTGCCAGCATCGGCGGGGGCGGAGAGACCCAGTACTTC.

In this sample, this clone turned up once. Given a far larger clone just one base away, this is likely a sequencing read error. Since no conserved phenylalanine or tryptophan closes the CDR3, a read error is the likely cause. V usage is TRBV28 and J usage is TRBJ1-2; 12 nucleotides align to TRBD1. The germline V gene has CDR1 MDHEN and CDR2 SYDVKM. The CDR3 spans 14 residues. The J segment lost 8 bases and the V segment lost 8 bases, leaving 9 bases of the junction unmatched. The CDR3 DNA reads as TGTGCCAGCTACGGGACAGGGGGCGGTAGGGGCTACACCCTC. Protein sequence: CASYGTGGGRGYTL.

V is TRBV20-1 and J is TRBJ2-1, with 8 bases identical to TRBD1. CDR3 length: 10 amino acids. Germline V lookup: CDR1 DFQATT, CDR2 SNEGSKA (reference sequence). V lost 1 base and J lost 15; bases outside the gene matches: 2. The CDR3 nucleotides read TGCAGTGCTAGAGGGACAGGGCTGTTCTTC. Protein: CSARGTGLFF.

With regard to this clone: Other nucleotide sequences from this sample produce the same CDR3. This chain joins TRBV28 and TRBJ2-7; no clear D. The CDR3 sequence is 14 residues long. In germline, CDR1 is MDHEN, CDR2 SYDVKM. V shed 6 bases and J shed 2 bases, with 14 bases lying between them. The CDR3 protein is CASSSPAGPYEQYF. CDR3 DNA sequence: TGTGCCAGCAGCTCCCCCGCCGGGCCCTACGAGCAGTACTTC.

About this clone itself: The same CDR3 arises from other DNA sequences in this sample as well. This rearrangement joins TRBV7-3 to TRBJ1-1; D might be TRBD1 (6 bases). The germline V gene has CDR1 SGHTA and CDR2 FQGTGA. The CDR3 length is 13 residues. Deletions cut 3 bases from V and 2 bases from J, with 7 bases between. The CDR3 region has the DNA TGTGCCAGCAGCTTGACAGGCAACACTGAAGCTTTCTTT. This gives the protein CASSLTGNTEAFF.